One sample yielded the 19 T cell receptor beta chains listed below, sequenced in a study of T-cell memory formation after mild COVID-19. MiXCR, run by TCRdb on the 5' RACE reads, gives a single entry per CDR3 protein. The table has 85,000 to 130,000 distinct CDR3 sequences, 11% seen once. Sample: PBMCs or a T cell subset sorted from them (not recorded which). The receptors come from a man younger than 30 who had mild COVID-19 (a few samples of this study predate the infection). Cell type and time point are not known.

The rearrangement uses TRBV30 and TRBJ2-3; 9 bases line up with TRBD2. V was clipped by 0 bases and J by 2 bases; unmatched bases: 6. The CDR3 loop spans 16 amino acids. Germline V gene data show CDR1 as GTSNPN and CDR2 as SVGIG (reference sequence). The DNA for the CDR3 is TGTGCCTGGAGTGTCGGTCTAGCGGGGTTCACAGATACGCAGTATTTT. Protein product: CAWSVGLAGFTDTQYF. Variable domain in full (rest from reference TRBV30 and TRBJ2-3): SQTIHQWPATLVQPVGSPLSLECTVEGTSNPNLYWYRQAAGRGLQLLFYSVGIGQISSEVPQNLSASRPQDRQFILSSKKLLLSDSGFYLCAWSVGLAGFTDTQYFGPGTRLTVL.

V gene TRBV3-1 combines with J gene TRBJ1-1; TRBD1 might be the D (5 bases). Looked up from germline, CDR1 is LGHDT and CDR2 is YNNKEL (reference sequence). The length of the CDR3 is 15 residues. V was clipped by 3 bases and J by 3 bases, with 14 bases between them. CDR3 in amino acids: CASSQGDGQDTEAFF. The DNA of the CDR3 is TGTGCCAGCAGCCAGGGAGACGGACAAGACACTGAAGCTTTCTTT.

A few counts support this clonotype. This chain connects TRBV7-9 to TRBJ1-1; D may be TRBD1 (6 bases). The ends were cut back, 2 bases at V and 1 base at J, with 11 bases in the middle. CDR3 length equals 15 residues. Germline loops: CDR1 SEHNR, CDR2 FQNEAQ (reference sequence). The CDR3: CASSLPPGANTEAFF. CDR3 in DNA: TGTGCCAGCAGCTTACCTCCGGGGGCGAACACTGAAGCTTTCTTT.

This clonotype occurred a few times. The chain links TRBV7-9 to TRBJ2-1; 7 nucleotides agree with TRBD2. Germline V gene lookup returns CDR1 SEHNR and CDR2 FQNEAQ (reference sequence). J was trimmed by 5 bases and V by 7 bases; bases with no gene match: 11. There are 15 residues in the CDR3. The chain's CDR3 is CASNKLGRGDNEQFF. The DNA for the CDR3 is TGTGCCAGCAACAAATTGGGCCGGGGGGACAATGAGCAGTTCTTC.

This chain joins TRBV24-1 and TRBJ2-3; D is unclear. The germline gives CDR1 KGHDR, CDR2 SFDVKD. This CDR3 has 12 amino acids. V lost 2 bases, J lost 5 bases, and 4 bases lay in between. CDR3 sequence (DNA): TGTGCCACCAGTGATTGGCAAGATACGCAGTATTTT. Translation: CATSDWQDTQYF.

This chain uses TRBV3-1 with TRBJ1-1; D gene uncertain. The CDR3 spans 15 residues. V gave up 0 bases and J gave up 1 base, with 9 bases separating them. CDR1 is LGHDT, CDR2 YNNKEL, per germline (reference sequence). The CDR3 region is CASSQDVRRNTEAFF. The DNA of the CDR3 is TGTGCCAGCAGCCAAGACGTCAGGAGGAACACTGAAGCTTTCTTT.

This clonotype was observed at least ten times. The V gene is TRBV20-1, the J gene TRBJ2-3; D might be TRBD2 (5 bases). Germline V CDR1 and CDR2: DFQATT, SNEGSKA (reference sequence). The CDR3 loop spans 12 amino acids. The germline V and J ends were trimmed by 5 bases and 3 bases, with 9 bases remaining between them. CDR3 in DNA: TGCAGTGCTGAGGAGGTAACAGATACGCAGTATTTT. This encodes CSAEEVTDTQYF.

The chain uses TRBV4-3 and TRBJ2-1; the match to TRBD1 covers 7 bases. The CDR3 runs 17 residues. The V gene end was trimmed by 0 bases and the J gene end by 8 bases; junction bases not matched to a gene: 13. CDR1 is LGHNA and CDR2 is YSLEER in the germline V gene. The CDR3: CASSQDRGTGAAHEQFF. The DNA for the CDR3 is TGCGCCAGCAGCCAAGATAGAGGAACAGGGGCCGCCCATGAGCAGTTCTTC.

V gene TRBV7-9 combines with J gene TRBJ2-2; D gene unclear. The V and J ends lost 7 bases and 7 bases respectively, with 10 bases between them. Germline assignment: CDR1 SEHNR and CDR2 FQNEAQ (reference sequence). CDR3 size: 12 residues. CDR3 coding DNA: TGTGCCAGCATCCCGCCCCGCGGGGAGCTGTTTTTT. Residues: CASIPPRGELFF. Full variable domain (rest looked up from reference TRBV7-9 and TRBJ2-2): DTGVSQNPRHKITKRGQNVTFRCDPISEHNRLYWYRQTLGQGPEFLTYFQNEAQLEKSRLLSDRFSAERPKGSFSTLEIQRTEQGDSAMYLCASIPPRGELFFGEGSRLTVL.

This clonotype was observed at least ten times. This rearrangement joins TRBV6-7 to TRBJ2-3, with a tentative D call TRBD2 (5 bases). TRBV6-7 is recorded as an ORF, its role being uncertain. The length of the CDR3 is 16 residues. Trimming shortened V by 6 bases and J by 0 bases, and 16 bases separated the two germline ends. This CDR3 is CASSYRTPRSTDTQYF. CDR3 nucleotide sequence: TGTGCCAGCAGCTATAGGACTCCGAGGAGCACAGATACGCAGTATTTT.

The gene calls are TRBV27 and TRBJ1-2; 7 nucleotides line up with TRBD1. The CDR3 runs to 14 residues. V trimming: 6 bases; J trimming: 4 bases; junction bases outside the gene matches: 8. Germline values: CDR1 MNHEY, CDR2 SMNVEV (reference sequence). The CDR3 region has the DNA TGTGCCAGCAGCTATCGCCGGGACAGCTATGGCTACACCTTC. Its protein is CASSYRRDSYGYTF.

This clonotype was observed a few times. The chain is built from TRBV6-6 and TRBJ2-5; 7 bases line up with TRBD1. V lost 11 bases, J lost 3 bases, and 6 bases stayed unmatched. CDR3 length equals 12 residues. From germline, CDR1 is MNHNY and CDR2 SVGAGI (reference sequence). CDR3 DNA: TGTGCCTCCCTCGACAGGGAAGAGACCCAGTACTTC. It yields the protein CASLDREETQYF.

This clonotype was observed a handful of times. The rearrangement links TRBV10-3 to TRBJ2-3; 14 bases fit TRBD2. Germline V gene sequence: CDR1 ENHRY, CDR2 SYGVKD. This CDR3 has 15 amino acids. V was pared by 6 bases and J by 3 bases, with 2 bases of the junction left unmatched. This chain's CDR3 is CAIRRLAGGTDTQYF. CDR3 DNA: TGTGCCATCAGGAGACTAGCGGGGGGGACAGATACGCAGTATTTT.

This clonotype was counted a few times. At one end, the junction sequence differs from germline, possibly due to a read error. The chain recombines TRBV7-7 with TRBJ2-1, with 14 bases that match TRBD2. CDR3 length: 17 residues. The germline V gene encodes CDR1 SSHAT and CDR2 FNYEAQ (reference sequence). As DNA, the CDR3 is TGTGCTAGCAGCCCGTGGACTAGCGGGGGGTCTACAAATGAGCAGTTCTTC. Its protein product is CASSPWTSGGSTNEQFF.

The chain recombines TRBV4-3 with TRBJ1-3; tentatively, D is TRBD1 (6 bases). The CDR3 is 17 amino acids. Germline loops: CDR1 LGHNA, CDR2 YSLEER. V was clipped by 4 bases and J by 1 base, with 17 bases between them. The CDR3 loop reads CASSLTNTGQSGNTIYF. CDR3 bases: TGCGCCAGCAGCCTAACTAATACAGGGCAATCTGGAAACACCATATATTTT.

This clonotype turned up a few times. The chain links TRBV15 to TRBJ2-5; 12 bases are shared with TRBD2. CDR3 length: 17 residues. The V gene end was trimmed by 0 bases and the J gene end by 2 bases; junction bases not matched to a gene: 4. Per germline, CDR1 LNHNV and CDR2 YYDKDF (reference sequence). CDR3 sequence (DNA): TGTGCCACCAGCAGAGATTGGCTAGCGGGGGGGCAAGAGACCCAGTACTTC. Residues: CATSRDWLAGGQETQYF.

The CDR3 region is CASSPGAAQTGELFF. CDR3 in DNA: TGCGCCAGCAGCCCAGGGGCGGCGCAAACCGGGGAGCTGTTTTTT. The chain couples TRBV4-1 to TRBJ2-2; D is perhaps TRBD1 (6 bases). This CDR3 region has 15 residues. V dropped 4 bases and J dropped 5 bases, with 14 bases sitting between them. In germline, CDR1 is MGHRA, CDR2 YSYEKL.

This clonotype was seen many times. The CDR3 reads CASSQVTGENSGEQFF. CDR3 DNA sequence: TGTGCCAGCAGCCAAGTGACCGGAGAGAACTCGGGTGAGCAGTTCTTC. This sequence joins TRBV3-1 and TRBJ2-1; no firm D call. Trimming stripped 1 base from V and 9 bases from J, with 19 bases between. CDR1 is LGHDT, CDR2 YNNKEL, per germline (reference sequence). This CDR3 region has 16 residues.

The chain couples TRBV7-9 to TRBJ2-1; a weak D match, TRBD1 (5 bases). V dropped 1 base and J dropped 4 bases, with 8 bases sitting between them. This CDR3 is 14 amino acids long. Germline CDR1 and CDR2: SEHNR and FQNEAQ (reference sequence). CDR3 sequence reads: CASSLVDSYNEQFF. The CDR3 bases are TGTGCCAGCAGCTTAGTTGACAGTTACAATGAGCAGTTCTTC.